This TCR beta chain came from a study of shared clonotypes between healthy human individuals. Sorted subsets were amplified in replicate PCRs using 200 ng DNA, roughly 30,000 T cell genomes. Sequencing used immunoSEQ multiplex PCR; TCRdb keeps in-frame clones, though not all of them. This table holds 1,500,000 or so clones, more than 95% found once. Study results and limitations: Compared with clonotypes that all four donors shared, non-shared clonotypes had lower generation probabilities. The sole specimen, blood, was sampled, and tissue repertoires likely differ.

Turning to this clone: Its antigen is unidentified.

Trimming took off 4 bases at V and 4 bases at J, with 17 bases between the two ends. The germline gives CDR1 SGHNT, CDR2 YYREEE (reference sequence). The CDR3 has 15 residues. Specimen: naive CD4+ T cells sorted from blood. Subset meaning: CD45RA+ positively selected. This TCR came from a man aged 25-40 years in good health. The chain uses TRBV5-4 and TRBJ1-2; TRBD1 is a possible D gene (6 bases). The CDR3 region has the DNA TGTGCCAGCAGCCAAAAATCCCAGGGGAGCTATGGCTACACCTTC. As protein: CASSQKSQGSYGYTF.